The rows below give T cell receptor beta chains drawn from one sample of a study of T cell repertoires in cytomegalovirus infection. TCRdb re-called the reads through MiXCR, storing one row per CDR3 protein. Of 490,000 or so distinct CDR3 sequences listed, around 10% are singletons. Material: PBMCs. The receptors come from a human donor in good health (CMV status not recorded). Some clones in this sample may be carry-over from other donors' samples. CDR3s include the opening cysteine and the closing phenylalanine or tryptophan. The D gene is left open where the match is weak. Size values are once, few and many counts, or a class for expanded clones, and some rows have none.

CDR3 DNA: TGCGCCAGCAGGCTAGCGGGGTCCCGCTCCTACAATGAGCAGTTCTTC
CDR3 protein: CASRLAGSRSYNEQFF
J gene: TRBJ2-1
D gene: TRBD2
clone size: many
V gene: TRBV5-1

CDR3 DNA: TGCGCCAGCAGCCAAGATTCATCTATCTCGGGCCATCAGCCCCAGCATTTT
CDR3 protein: CASSQDSSISGHQPQHF
J gene: TRBJ1-5
D gene: .
clone size: many
V gene: TRBV4-1

CDR3 DNA: TGTGCCAGCAGTTTAGCGGGAGGGCCTTGGGAGACCCAGTACTTC
CDR3 protein: CASSLAGGPWETQYF
J gene: TRBJ2-5
D gene: TRBD2
clone size: many
V gene: TRBV6-6

CDR3 DNA: TGTGCCAGTAGCCCCCGGGGAGCTCGGGACGGTAATCAGCCCCAGCATTTT
CDR3 protein: CASSPRGARDGNQPQHF
J gene: TRBJ1-5
D gene: .
clone size: few
V gene: TRBV19

CDR3 DNA: TGTGCCAGCAGTTTGTCGTTGCCCTACGAGCAGTACTTC
CDR3 protein: CASSLSLPYEQYF
J gene: TRBJ2-7
D gene: .
clone size: .
V gene: TRBV28

CDR3 DNA: TGTGCCAGCTGGGGACAGGGACTTTACGAGCAGTACTTC
CDR3 protein: CASWGQGLYEQYF
J gene: TRBJ2-7
D gene: TRBD1
clone size: .
V gene: TRBV27

CDR3 DNA: TGTGCCAGCGCCGGGACTAGCGGGGTCCCGGATACGCAGTATTTT
CDR3 protein: CASAGTSGVPDTQYF
J gene: TRBJ2-3
D gene: TRBD2
clone size: many
V gene: TRBV7-9

CDR3 DNA: TGCAGTGCTAGAGATCGTTACACCGGGGAGCTGTTTTTT
CDR3 protein: CSARDRYTGELFF
J gene: TRBJ2-2
D gene: .
clone size: .
V gene: TRBV20-1

CDR3 DNA: TGTGCCAGCAGGCGGGACAGCGCGAAAGAGGAGCAGTACTTC
CDR3 protein: CASRRDSAKEEQYF
J gene: TRBJ2-7
D gene: .
clone size: many
V gene: TRBV27

CDR3 DNA: TGTGCCTGGAGTAGACCGGGTGGGACAGTCCATGGCTACACCTTC
CDR3 protein: CAWSRPGGTVHGYTF
J gene: TRBJ1-2
D gene: TRBD1
clone size: few
V gene: TRBV30

CDR3 DNA: TGCGCCAGCGGGATTAGCGGAGGACAAGAGACCCAGTACTTC
CDR3 protein: CASGISGGQETQYF
J gene: TRBJ2-5
D gene: .
clone size: .
V gene: TRBV5-1

CDR3 DNA: TGTGCCAGCGCAGGGTTAACTGGAAACACCATATATTTT
CDR3 protein: CASAGLTGNTIYF
J gene: TRBJ1-3
D gene: .
clone size: .
V gene: TRBV6-6

CDR3 DNA: TGTGCCAGCAGTCAGCGGGAGGTAGTTGATACGCAGTATTTT
CDR3 protein: CASSQREVVDTQYF
J gene: TRBJ2-3
D gene: TRBD2
clone size: many
V gene: TRBV6-5

CDR3 DNA: TGCGCCAGCAGCACCGCCGGGACAGGGATTTACATTCAGTACTTC
CDR3 protein: CASSTAGTGIYIQYF
J gene: TRBJ2-4
D gene: TRBD1
clone size: .
V gene: TRBV5-1

CDR3 DNA: TGTGCCAGTAGTATCTCTACTTTGGAGGGCTACACCTTC
CDR3 protein: CASSISTLEGYTF
J gene: TRBJ1-2
D gene: .
clone size: many
V gene: TRBV19

CDR3 DNA: TGTGCCAGCAGTTTAATCGGGAACGAGCAGTACTTC
CDR3 protein: CASSLIGNEQYF
J gene: TRBJ2-7
D gene: .
clone size: many
V gene: TRBV12-3/TRBV12-4

CDR3 DNA: TGTGCCAGCAGCCCGGGACTAGCGGGAAGGGATACGCAGTATTTT
CDR3 protein: CASSPGLAGRDTQYF
J gene: TRBJ2-3
D gene: TRBD2
clone size: few
V gene: TRBV11-2

CDR3 DNA: TGTGCCAGCACCCCAAGCAGGGCGAACACCGGGGAGCTGTTTTTT
CDR3 protein: CASTPSRANTGELFF
J gene: TRBJ2-2
D gene: .
clone size: many
V gene: TRBV5-5

CDR3 DNA: TGCAGCGTCCCCGGGGAGGGGCGAGGCGAGCAGTACTTC
CDR3 protein: CSVPGEGRGEQYF
J gene: TRBJ2-7
D gene: TRBD2
clone size: few
V gene: TRBV29-1

CDR3 DNA: TGTGCCAGCAGCCAAACGTCCGCGGCTTTCTTT
CDR3 protein: CASSQTSAAFF
J gene: TRBJ1-1
D gene: .
clone size: many
V gene: TRBV14

CDR3 DNA: TGTGCCAGCAGGCTAACAGGCAATCAGCCCCAGCATTTT
CDR3 protein: CASRLTGNQPQHF
J gene: TRBJ1-5
D gene: .
clone size: many
V gene: TRBV6-2/TRBV6-3

CDR3 DNA: TGTGCCAGTAGTATTAATGCTGTCTCTGGAAACACCATATATTTT
CDR3 protein: CASSINAVSGNTIYF
J gene: TRBJ1-3
D gene: .
clone size: .
V gene: TRBV19

CDR3 DNA: TGTGCCAGCAGCTTAGTGGGGGGACATCGAGGATCCTACGAGCAGTACTTC
CDR3 protein: CASSLVGGHRGSYEQYF
J gene: TRBJ2-7
D gene: .
clone size: few
V gene: TRBV11-2

CDR3 DNA: TGTGCCAGCAGCTTGAAGGGTGTGGGGCCCCAGCATTTT
CDR3 protein: CASSLKGVGPQHF
J gene: TRBJ1-5
D gene: .
clone size: .
V gene: TRBV5-4

CDR3 DNA: TGCAGCGTTGAATTGATGCCGGGCACCGAAGCTTTCTTT
CDR3 protein: CSVELMPGTEAFF
J gene: TRBJ1-1
D gene: .
clone size: once
V gene: TRBV29-1

CDR3 DNA: TGTGCCAGCAGCCCCGGGACAGACCCTCAGCCCCAGCATTTT
CDR3 protein: CASSPGTDPQPQHF
J gene: TRBJ1-5
D gene: TRBD1
clone size: many
V gene: TRBV7-2

CDR3 DNA: TGTGCCATCAGTGAGTCTCTACAGGGGGAGACCCAGTACTTC
CDR3 protein: CAISESLQGETQYF
J gene: TRBJ2-5
D gene: TRBD1
clone size: many
V gene: TRBV10-3

CDR3 DNA: TGTGCCAGCAGCCCCGCGGGGACGGGAATTAATCAGCCCCAGCATTTT
CDR3 protein: CASSPAGTGINQPQHF
J gene: TRBJ1-5
D gene: .
clone size: many
V gene: TRBV6-6

CDR3 DNA: TGTGCCAGCAGTGCGTTCAGTCCGGGACTAGCGGGAGGGAGCTCCTACAATGAGCAGTTCTTC
CDR3 protein: CASSAFSPGLAGGSSYNEQFF
J gene: TRBJ2-1
D gene: TRBD2
clone size: many
V gene: TRBV6-1

CDR3 DNA: TGTGCCAGCAGAGGGATGAAAGCAAAGGGGGGGCTGTTTTTT
CDR3 protein: CASRGMKAKGGLFF
J gene: TRBJ1-4
D gene: .
clone size: .
V gene: TRBV11-2

CDR3 DNA: TGTGCCTGGAGCGCCCCAGGGCTGAGGTCTGGGGCCAACGTCCTGACTTTC
CDR3 protein: CAWSAPGLRSGANVLTF
J gene: TRBJ2-6
D gene: .
clone size: .
V gene: TRBV30

CDR3 DNA: TGTGCCAGCAGCTTCGGGACAGACTACAAGCAGTACTTC
CDR3 protein: CASSFGTDYKQYF
J gene: TRBJ2-7
D gene: TRBD1
clone size: .
V gene: TRBV5-6

CDR3 DNA: TGTGCCAGCAGCCCCCAACGAAGCGGTCCCTACGAGCAGTACTTC
CDR3 protein: CASSPQRSGPYEQYF
J gene: TRBJ2-7
D gene: .
clone size: many
V gene: TRBV28

CDR3 DNA: TGTGCCAGCAGCTGGGGGGGGAGCCAAGAGACCCAGTACTTC
CDR3 protein: CASSWGGSQETQYF
J gene: TRBJ2-5
D gene: TRBD2
clone size: few
V gene: TRBV7-3

CDR3 DNA: TGTGCCAGCAGTCCATCGGACAGTAACGGCTATGGCTACACCTTC
CDR3 protein: CASSPSDSNGYGYTF
J gene: TRBJ1-2
D gene: .
clone size: many
V gene: TRBV6-5

CDR3 DNA: TGTGCCAGCAAACAGGGGGAGTACACTGAAGCTTTCTTT
CDR3 protein: CASKQGEYTEAFF
J gene: TRBJ1-1
D gene: TRBD1
clone size: few
V gene: TRBV7-9

CDR3 DNA: TGTGCCAGCACCACCGTTGGGGGGGCGAAGGGCTACGAGCAGTACTTC
CDR3 protein: CASTTVGGAKGYEQYF
J gene: TRBJ2-7
D gene: .
clone size: many
V gene: TRBV6-1

CDR3 DNA: TGTGCCAGCAGCCAACCAACAGGGTTAGACCGTGGCAATGAGCAGTTCTTC
CDR3 protein: CASSQPTGLDRGNEQFF
J gene: TRBJ2-1
D gene: .
clone size: many
V gene: TRBV4-2

CDR3 DNA: TGCGCCAGCAGAGCCGGGACAGGGAAGGAGACCCAGTACTTC
CDR3 protein: CASRAGTGKETQYF
J gene: TRBJ2-5
D gene: TRBD1
clone size: few
V gene: TRBV5-1

CDR3 DNA: TGTGCCAGCAGCCCCCGTTTTGGGGAGACCCAGTACTTC
CDR3 protein: CASSPRFGETQYF
J gene: TRBJ2-5
D gene: .
clone size: many
V gene: TRBV7-2

CDR3 DNA: TGTGCCAGCAGTCAGGACAGGGAGGAGCAGCCCCAGCATTTT
CDR3 protein: CASSQDREEQPQHF
J gene: TRBJ1-5
D gene: TRBD1
clone size: few
V gene: TRBV28

CDR3 DNA: TGCAGCGTTCACAGGGTGAACTATGGCTACACCTTC
CDR3 protein: CSVHRVNYGYTF
J gene: TRBJ1-2
D gene: .
clone size: .
V gene: TRBV29-1

CDR3 DNA: TGTGTGAGTAACCGGAACACTGAAGCTTTCTTT
CDR3 protein: CVSNRNTEAFF
J gene: TRBJ1-1
D gene: .
clone size: many
V gene: TRBV19

CDR3 DNA: TGTGCCAGCAGCTTAGGGCGACTAGCGGGCTACAATGAGCAGTTCTTC
CDR3 protein: CASSLGRLAGYNEQFF
J gene: TRBJ2-1
D gene: TRBD2
clone size: few
V gene: TRBV7-9

CDR3 DNA: TGTGCCAGCAGCGTAAGTGGAGGAACCGGGGAGCTGTTTTTT
CDR3 protein: CASSVSGGTGELFF
J gene: TRBJ2-2
D gene: .
clone size: .
V gene: TRBV9

CDR3 DNA: TGTGCCAGCAGCTTCTTACTAGCGGGGGCGGAGACCCAGTACTTC
CDR3 protein: CASSFLLAGAETQYF
J gene: TRBJ2-5
D gene: TRBD2
clone size: .
V gene: TRBV7-2

CDR3 DNA: TGTGCCAGCAGTTTCGTCTCAGCCCATAGCAATCAGCCCCAGCATTTT
CDR3 protein: CASSFVSAHSNQPQHF
J gene: TRBJ1-5
D gene: .
clone size: .
V gene: TRBV28

CDR3 DNA: TGTGCCAGCAGCTTAGACGGGGCAGCACAAGAGACCCAGTACTTC
CDR3 protein: CASSLDGAAQETQYF
J gene: TRBJ2-5
D gene: .
clone size: many
V gene: TRBV7-9

CDR3 DNA: TGTGCCAGCAGCCGTCGACAGGGATCGGACACCATATATTTT
CDR3 protein: CASSRRQGSDTIYF
J gene: TRBJ1-3
D gene: TRBD1
clone size: .
V gene: TRBV3-1